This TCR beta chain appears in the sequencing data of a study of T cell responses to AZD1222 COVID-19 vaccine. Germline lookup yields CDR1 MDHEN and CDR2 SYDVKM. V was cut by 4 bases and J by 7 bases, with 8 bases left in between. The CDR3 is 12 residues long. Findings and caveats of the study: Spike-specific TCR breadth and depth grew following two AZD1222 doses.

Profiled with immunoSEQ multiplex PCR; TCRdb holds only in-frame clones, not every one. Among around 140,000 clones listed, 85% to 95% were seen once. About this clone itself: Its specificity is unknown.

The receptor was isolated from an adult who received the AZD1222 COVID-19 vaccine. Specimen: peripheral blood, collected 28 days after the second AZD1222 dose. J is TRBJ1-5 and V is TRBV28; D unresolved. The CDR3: CASSSDYQPQHF. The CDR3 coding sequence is TGTGCCAGCAGTTCTGACTACCAGCCCCAGCATTTT.